The source of this TCR beta chain is a study of blood T cell repertoires in COVID-19. The table came from immunoSEQ multiplex PCR; TCRdb's copy has only in-frame clones and leaves some out. The sample holds some 240,000 clones, over 75% seen once. Germline loops: CDR1 MDHEN, CDR2 SYDVKM. V lost 2 bases to trimming and J lost 3 bases, with 16 bases between them. This CDR3 has 16 residues. The sequencing input was PBMCs or T cells enriched from blood (not recorded which). The TCR was taken from a woman aged 40 to 50 who had been exposed to COVID-19. V usage is TRBV28 and J usage is TRBJ1-2; no clear D gene. The CDR3 coding sequence is TGTGCCAGCAGTTTAGATACACCCGGTAGCTACTATGGCTACACCTTC. Its protein product is CASSLDTPGSYYGYTF.